A single sample gave rise to the 30 T cell receptor beta chains below, sequenced in a study of CD8+ T cells in alopecia areata. RNA was extracted and reverse transcribed into cDNA as the sequencing template. Sequenced by immunoSEQ multiplex PCR; TCRdb stores in-frame clones only, minus some. The sample carries some 110,000 clones, roughly 69% recorded once. Source material: CD4+ T cells sorted from blood. The receptor set was obtained from a human donor in good health.

The V gene is TRBV30, the J gene TRBJ2-2; D possibly uses TRBD1 or TRBD2 (5 bases each). Trimming removed 2 bases from V and 7 bases from J, with 17 bases in between. This CDR3 region has 15 residues. Germline V gene lookup returns CDR1 GTSNPN and CDR2 SVGIG (reference sequence). CDR3 nucleotide sequence: TGTGCCTGGAGTCTCCGTGTGGGGGTCGGCGGGGAGCTGTTTTTT. Encoded protein: CAWSLRVGVGGELFF.

The table lists this clone with a few counts. This chain links TRBV29-1 with TRBJ2-1; D not resolved. The V and J ends lost 3 bases and 0 bases respectively, with 9 bases between them. The CDR3 is 14 residues long. The germline V gene has CDR1 SQVTM and CDR2 ANQGSEA. Here the CDR3 reads CSVEGNPSYNEQFF. The CDR3 region has the DNA TGCAGCGTTGAGGGGAACCCCTCCTACAATGAGCAGTTCTTC.

Concerning this clone itself: The same CDR3 also results from other DNA sequences found in this sample. The V call is TRBV9, the J call TRBJ2-1, with 10 bases matching TRBD2. CDR1 and CDR2 from the germline V gene are SGDLS and YYNGEE. The V segment lost 0 bases and the J segment 3 bases; nucleotides outside the gene matches: 0. This CDR3 contains 15 residues. CDR3 nucleotide sequence: TGTGCCAGCAGCGTAGCTAGCGGGGGCTACAATGAGCAGTTCTTC. Its translation: CASSVASGGYNEQFF.

The V gene is TRBV18, the J gene TRBJ2-5, with 7 bases aligning to TRBD1. Germline V gene data show CDR1 as KGHSH and CDR2 as LQKENI. The CDR3 consists of 15 residues. V shed 3 bases and J 5 bases; nucleotides not matched to a gene: 9. CDR3 sequence: CASSPVDRPRETQYF. The CDR3 bases are TGTGCCAGCTCACCGGTGGACAGGCCACGTGAGACCCAGTACTTC.

The V and J genes are TRBV29-1 and TRBJ1-1, with a possible D match to TRBD1 (5 bases). The CDR3 has 12 residues. Deletions cut 7 bases from V and 1 base from J, with 10 bases between. Germline CDR1 is SQVTM and CDR2 is ANQGSEA. For the CDR3, the DNA is TGCAGCGGAAGGGGACGGAACACTGAAGCTTTCTTT. Encoded protein: CSGRGRNTEAFF.

This clone was detected a few times. The chain recombines TRBV7-8 with TRBJ2-3; 7 bases line up with TRBD2. The CDR3 spans 15 residues. Germline V lookup: CDR1 SGHVS, CDR2 FQNEAQ. The V gene end was trimmed by 5 bases and the J gene end by 4 bases; junction bases not matched to a gene: 9. The CDR3 nucleotides are TGTGCCAGCAGCCTTCAAGCGGGGAGTTCAGATACGCAGTATTTT. Translating it yields CASSLQAGSSDTQYF.

The chain carries TRBV2 and TRBJ2-7; D gene unclear. Germline V gene lookup returns CDR1 SNHLY and CDR2 FYNNEI. The CDR3 consists of 11 residues. V was shortened by 2 bases and J by 4 bases, with 3 bases between the two germline ends. In DNA, the CDR3 is TGTGCCAGCAGTGAACGGTACGAGCAGTACTTC. Its protein is CASSERYEQYF.

This clone was seen once. The chain is built from TRBV6-1 and TRBJ2-4; 10 bases agree with TRBD2. The CDR3 is 15 amino acids. CDR1 is MNHNS and CDR2 is SASEGT in the germline V gene. The trim removed 5 bases at V and 10 bases at J, leaving 11 bases unmatched. As DNA, the CDR3 is TGTGCCAGCAGTCCCCCTCTAGCGGGGGCCCCGATTCAGTACTTC. It encodes CASSPPLAGAPIQYF.

This chain connects TRBV27 to TRBJ2-3; D not certain. CDR3 size: 13 residues. Trimming took off 5 bases at V and 2 bases at J, with 8 bases between the two ends. Germline CDR1 MNHEY, CDR2 SMNVEV (reference sequence). The DNA for the CDR3 is TGTGCCAGCAGTCCCCTAAACACAGATACGCAGTATTTT. It translates to CASSPLNTDTQYF.

The gene calls are TRBV9 and TRBJ2-5, with 8 bases that match TRBD2. Germline V gives CDR1 SGDLS, CDR2 YYNGEE. The V segment lost 4 bases and the J segment 1 base; nucleotides outside the gene matches: 9. This CDR3 is built from 16 residues. The DNA of the CDR3 is TGTGCCAGCAGCCCGGGGGCGGGGGGCGGCCAAGAGACCCAGTACTTC. Translation: CASSPGAGGGQETQYF.

The chain links TRBV10-3 to TRBJ1-1; maybe TRBD1 (5 bases). The CDR3 sequence is 13 residues long. The germline V gene encodes CDR1 ENHRY and CDR2 SYGVKD. V was shortened by 10 bases and J by 1 base, with 13 bases between the two germline ends. CDR3 amino acids: CATATGSNTEAFF. DNA of the CDR3: TGTGCCACCGCTACAGGTTCGAACACTGAAGCTTTCTTT.

The V gene is TRBV19, the J gene TRBJ2-2; no firm D call. CDR1 is LNHDA and CDR2 is SQIVND in the germline V gene (reference sequence). CDR3 length: 13 residues. With 5 bases removed from V and 5 bases from J, the gap between germline ends came to 9 bases. CDR3 nucleotide sequence: TGTGCCAGTAGTTATAAAGGGACCGGGGAGCTGTTTTTT. It codes for CASSYKGTGELFF.

This clone was picked up a small number of times. The J gene is TRBJ2-7, the V gene TRBV6-5; 13 bases are shared with TRBD2. CDR1 is MNHEY and CDR2 is SVGAGI in the germline V gene. The CDR3 has 15 residues. The ends lost 6 bases at V and 3 bases at J; junction bases unmatched: 5. DNA of the CDR3: TGTGCCAGCAGGACGGGACTAGCGGGACTCTACGAGCAGTACTTC. It is translated as CASRTGLAGLYEQYF.

A few counts support this clone. The CDR3, as DNA: TGCAGCGTTGCGGCTAGCGGGGCTCAAGAGACCCAGTACTTC. Translated, it gives CSVAASGAQETQYF. The V call is TRBV29-1, the J call TRBJ2-5; 9 nucleotides match TRBD2. The trim removed 4 bases at V and 2 bases at J, leaving 5 bases unmatched. The CDR3 is made up of 14 amino acids. CDR1 is SQVTM, CDR2 ANQGSEA, per germline.

This chain connects TRBV7-6 to TRBJ2-2, with unresolved D. The CDR3 is made up of 15 amino acids. The V end lost 5 bases, the J end lost 0 bases, and 10 bases lay between the germline ends. Germline V gene lookup returns CDR1 SGHVS and CDR2 FNYEAQ. Written as DNA, the CDR3 is TGTGCCAGCAGCGGCAACAGCGCGAACACCGGGGAGCTGTTTTTT. This codes for CASSGNSANTGELFF.

The chain carries TRBV28 and TRBJ2-5; 11 nucleotides align to TRBD1. Per germline, CDR1 MDHEN and CDR2 SYDVKM. The CDR3 is made up of 16 amino acids. V gave up 2 bases and J gave up 5 bases; unmatched junction bases: 7. CDR3 coding DNA: TGTGCCAGCAGTTTAGGGGGGACAGGGGGACAGGAGACCCAGTACTTC. It is translated as CASSLGGTGGQETQYF.

Here the CDR3 DNA reads TGTGCCAGCAGCTTAGAGGTCTCGTATGAGCAGTTCTTC. Translated: CASSLEVSYEQFF. The chain has TRBV7-2 and TRBJ2-1; D unclear. Trimming shortened V by 1 base and J by 8 bases, and 9 bases separated the two germline ends. Germline assignment: CDR1 SGHTA and CDR2 FQGNSA. The CDR3 covers 13 residues.

Here the CDR3 reads CSVELAGGTDTQYF. CDR3 in DNA: TGCAGCGTTGAGTTAGCGGGGGGCACAGATACGCAGTATTTT. This chain uses TRBV29-1 with TRBJ2-3; TRBD2 agrees at 9 bases. The CDR3 has 14 residues. Germline CDR1 SQVTM, CDR2 ANQGSEA. Losses at the gene ends were 3 bases for V and 1 base for J; bases not matched to a gene: 2.

This clone was seen at least ten times. V is TRBV11-2 and J is TRBJ2-3; TRBD2 matches at 7 bases. Trimming removed 1 base from V and 0 bases from J; junction bases left unmatched: 4. CDR1 is SGHAT, CDR2 FQNNGV, per germline. The CDR3 runs 16 residues. DNA of the CDR3: TGTGCCAGCAGCTTAGCAGGCGGGGGAAGCACAGATACGCAGTATTTT. It encodes CASSLAGGGSTDTQYF.

This clone was observed once. The rearrangement uses TRBV5-1 and TRBJ1-5; a weak D match, TRBD1 (6 bases). The CDR3 runs to 13 residues. Trimming stripped 3 bases from V and 11 bases from J, with 15 bases between. CDR1 and CDR2 (germline): SGHRS, YFSETQ. For the CDR3, the DNA is TGCGCCAGCAGCTGGGACGCGACAGGTGCCCAGCATTTT. Its translation: CASSWDATGAQHF.

DNA of the CDR3: TGTGCCAGCATGTACCAACTAGCCGATGAGCAGTTCTTC. Translation: CASMYQLADEQFF. The genes are TRBV2 and TRBJ2-1, with a weak D call TRBD2 (6 bases). The CDR3 runs 13 residues. Germline V gene lookup returns CDR1 SNHLY and CDR2 FYNNEI. V lost 7 bases to trimming and J lost 8 bases, with 15 bases between them.

The chain links TRBV9 to TRBJ2-7, with 11 bases lining up with TRBD2. The germline V gene encodes CDR1 SGDLS and CDR2 YYNGEE. This CDR3 has 15 residues. Trimming cost V 3 bases and J 4 bases; bases outside gene matches: 6. CDR3 region: CASSEGTSGSYEQYF. Here the CDR3 DNA reads TGTGCCAGCAGCGAAGGGACTAGCGGCTCTTACGAGCAGTACTTC. Full variable domain (outside the CDR3, taken from reference TRBV9 and TRBJ2-7): DSGVTQTPKHLITATGQRVTLRCSPRSGDLSVYWYQQSLDQGLQFLIQYYNGEERAKGNILERFSAQQFPDLHSELNLSSLELGDSALYFCASSEGTSGSYEQYFGPGTRLTVT.

The chain combines TRBV4-2 with TRBJ2-2; 7 bases fit TRBD1. CDR1 LGHNA and CDR2 YNFKEQ come from the germline V gene. This CDR3 is 17 amino acids long. V shed 3 bases and J 1 base; nucleotides not matched to a gene: 8. CDR3 amino acids: CASSQDLTGLNTGELFF. The CDR3 bases are TGTGCCAGCAGCCAGGACTTGACAGGGTTGAACACCGGGGAGCTGTTTTTT.

The chain employs TRBV30 and TRBJ1-1, with D hard to call. Germline V gene lookup returns CDR1 GTSNPN and CDR2 SVGIG (reference sequence). The V end lost 5 bases, the J end lost 11 bases, and 15 bases lay between the germline ends. CDR3 length: 11 amino acids. This chain's CDR3 is CAWGPGEEAFF. CDR3 in DNA: TGTGCCTGGGGACCTGGAGAGGAGGCTTTCTTT.

This clone was seen a single time. The rearrangement links TRBV19 to TRBJ1-1; no definite D call. V lost 3 bases and J 2 bases, leaving 7 bases between the germline ends. Germline-derived CDR1 and CDR2 are LNHDA and SQIVND (reference sequence). The CDR3 extends over 13 amino acids. The CDR3 region has the DNA TGTGCCAGTAGTATCCGGGAAAACACTGAAGCTTTCTTT. This translates into CASSIRENTEAFF.

The gene calls are TRBV29-1 and TRBJ2-5; D is undetermined. Trimming removed 5 bases from V and 3 bases from J, with 7 bases in between. Germline V gene lookup returns CDR1 SQVTM and CDR2 ANQGSEA. The CDR3 contains 11 residues. The CDR3 is CSVWTEETQYF. Written as DNA, the CDR3 is TGCAGCGTTTGGACCGAAGAGACCCAGTACTTC.

V and J are TRBV30 and TRBJ1-1; D remains unclear. The CDR3 spans 11 residues. V lost 4 bases, J lost 3 bases, and 6 bases lay in between. Germline lookup yields CDR1 GTSNPN and CDR2 SVGIG (reference sequence). The CDR3: CAWTGDTEAFF. The CDR3 DNA reads TGTGCCTGGACGGGAGACACTGAAGCTTTCTTT. The full variable domain, in which reference TRBV30 and TRBJ1-1 provide the parts outside the CDR3, is SQTIHQWPATLVQPVGSPLSLECTVEGTSNPNLYWYRQAAGRGLQLLFYSVGIGQISSEVPQNLSASRPQDRQFILSSKKLLLSDSGFYLCAWTGDTEAFFGQGTRLTVV.

The chain couples TRBV30 to TRBJ2-3; 7 bases align to TRBD1. The CDR3 runs to 12 residues. V lost 3 bases to trimming and J lost 4 bases; unmatched junction nucleotides: 1. Germline lookup yields CDR1 GTSNPN and CDR2 SVGIG (reference sequence). The CDR3: CAWRTGADTQYF. CDR3 sequence (DNA): TGTGCCTGGAGAACAGGGGCAGATACGCAGTATTTT.

For the CDR3, the DNA is TGTGCCTGGACCAGCTCCTACGAGCAGTACTTC. Encoded protein: CAWTSSYEQYF. The chain has TRBV30 and TRBJ2-7; D not resolved. Germline V gene sequence: CDR1 GTSNPN, CDR2 SVGIG (reference sequence). This CDR3 comprises 11 residues. The V and J ends lost 4 bases and 0 bases respectively, with 4 bases between them. The full variable domain, in which reference TRBV30 and TRBJ2-7 provide the parts outside the CDR3, is SQTIHQWPATLVQPVGSPLSLECTVEGTSNPNLYWYRQAAGRGLQLLFYSVGIGQISSEVPQNLSASRPQDRQFILSSKKLLLSDSGFYLCAWTSSYEQYFGPGTRLTVT.

The chain has TRBV6-5 and TRBJ1-4; 7 nucleotides align to TRBD1. CDR1 and CDR2 from the germline V gene are MNHEY and SVGAGI. V shed 8 bases and J 3 bases; nucleotides not matched to a gene: 3. The CDR3 runs to 13 residues. The CDR3 DNA reads TGTGCCAGCCGACAGGGCTCTAATGAAAAACTGTTTTTT. Translation: CASRQGSNEKLFF.